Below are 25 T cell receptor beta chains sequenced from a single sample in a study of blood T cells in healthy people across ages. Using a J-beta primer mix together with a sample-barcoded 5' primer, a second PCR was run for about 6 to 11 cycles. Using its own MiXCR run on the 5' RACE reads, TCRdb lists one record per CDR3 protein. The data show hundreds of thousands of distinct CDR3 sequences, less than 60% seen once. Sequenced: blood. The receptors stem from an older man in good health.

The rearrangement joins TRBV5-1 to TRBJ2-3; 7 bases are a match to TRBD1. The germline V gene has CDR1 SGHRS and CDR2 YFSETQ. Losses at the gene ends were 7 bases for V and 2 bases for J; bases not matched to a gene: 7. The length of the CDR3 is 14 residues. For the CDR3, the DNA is TGCGCCAGCGGTACAGGGGCTCCCACAGATACGCAGTATTTT. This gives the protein CASGTGAPTDTQYF.

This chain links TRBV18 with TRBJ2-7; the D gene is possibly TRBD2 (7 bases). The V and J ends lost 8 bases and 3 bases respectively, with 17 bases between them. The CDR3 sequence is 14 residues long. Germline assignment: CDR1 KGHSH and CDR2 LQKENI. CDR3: CASTKGGSDYEQYF. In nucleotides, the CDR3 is TGTGCCAGCACAAAGGGGGGGTCGGACTACGAGCAGTACTTC.

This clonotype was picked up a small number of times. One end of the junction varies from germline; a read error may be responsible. The chain's CDR3 is CASSLDRGSAYEQYF. The CDR3 nucleotides read TGTGCCAGCAGCTTGGATCGGGGTTCGGCCTACGAGCAGTACTTC. The chain employs TRBV5-1 and TRBJ2-4; possibly TRBD2 for D (5 bases). TRBJ2-7 matches the DNA end more closely, so the J call is doubtful. The CDR3 length is 15 residues. Germline lookup yields CDR1 SGHRS and CDR2 YFSETQ.

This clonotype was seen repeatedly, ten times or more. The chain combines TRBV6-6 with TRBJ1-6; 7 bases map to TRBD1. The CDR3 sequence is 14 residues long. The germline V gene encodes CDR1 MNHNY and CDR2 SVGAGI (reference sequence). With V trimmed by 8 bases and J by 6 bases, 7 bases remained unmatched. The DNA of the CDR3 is TGTGCCAGCCTTTCGACAGGGATTAATTCACCCCTCCACTTT. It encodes CASLSTGINSPLHF.

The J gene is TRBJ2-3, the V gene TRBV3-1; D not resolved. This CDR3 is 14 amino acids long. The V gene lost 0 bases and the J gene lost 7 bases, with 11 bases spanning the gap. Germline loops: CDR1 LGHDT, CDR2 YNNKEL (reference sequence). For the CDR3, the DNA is TGTGCCAGCAGCCAAGAAGCGAGCTTGAATACGCAGTATTTT. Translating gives CASSQEASLNTQYF.

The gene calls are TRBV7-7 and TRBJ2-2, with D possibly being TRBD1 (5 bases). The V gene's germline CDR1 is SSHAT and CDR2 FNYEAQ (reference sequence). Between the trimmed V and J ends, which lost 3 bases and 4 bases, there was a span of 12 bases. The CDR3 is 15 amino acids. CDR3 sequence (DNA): TGTGCCAGCAGCTTTTTAGGGGATAGCACCGGGGAGCTGTTTTTT. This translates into CASSFLGDSTGELFF.

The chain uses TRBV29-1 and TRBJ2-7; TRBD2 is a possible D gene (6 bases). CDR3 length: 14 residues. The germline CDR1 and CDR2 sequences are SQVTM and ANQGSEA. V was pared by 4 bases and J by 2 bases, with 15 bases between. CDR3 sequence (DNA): TGCAGCGTTGTGAAAGGGACTGCCGCCTACGAGCAGTACTTC. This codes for CSVVKGTAAYEQYF.

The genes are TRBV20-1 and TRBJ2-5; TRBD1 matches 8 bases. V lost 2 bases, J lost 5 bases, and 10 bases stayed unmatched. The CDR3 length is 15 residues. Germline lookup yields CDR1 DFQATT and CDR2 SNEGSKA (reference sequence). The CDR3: CSARSQGAFIETQYF. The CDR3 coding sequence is TGCAGTGCTAGATCCCAGGGGGCCTTTATTGAGACCCAGTACTTC.

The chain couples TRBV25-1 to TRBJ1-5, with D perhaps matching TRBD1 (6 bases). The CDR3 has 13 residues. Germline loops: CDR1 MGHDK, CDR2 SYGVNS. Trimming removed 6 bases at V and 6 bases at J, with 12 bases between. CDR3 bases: TGTGCCAGCAGGGGGGGCGAAGCTCAGCCCCAGCATTTT. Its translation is CASRGGEAQPQHF.

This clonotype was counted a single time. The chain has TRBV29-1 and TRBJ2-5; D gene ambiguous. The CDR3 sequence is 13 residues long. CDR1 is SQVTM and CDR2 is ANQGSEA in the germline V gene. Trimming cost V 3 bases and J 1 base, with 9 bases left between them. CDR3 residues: CSVEIIVQETQYF. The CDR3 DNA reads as TGCAGCGTTGAGATAATAGTCCAAGAGACCCAGTACTTC.

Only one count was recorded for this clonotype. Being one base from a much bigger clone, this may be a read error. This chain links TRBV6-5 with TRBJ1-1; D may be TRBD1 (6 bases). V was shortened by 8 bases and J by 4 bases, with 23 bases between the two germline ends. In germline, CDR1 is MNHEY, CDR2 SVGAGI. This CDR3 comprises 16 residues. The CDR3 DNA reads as TGTGCCAGCGCCGAAACAAGTCAGGGGTTGGGCACTGAAGCTTTCTTT. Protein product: CASAETSQGLGTEAFF.

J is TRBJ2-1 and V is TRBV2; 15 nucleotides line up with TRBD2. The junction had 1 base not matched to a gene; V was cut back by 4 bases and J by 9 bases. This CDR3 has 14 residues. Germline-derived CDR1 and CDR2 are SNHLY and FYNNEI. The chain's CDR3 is CASSGTSGRGEQFF. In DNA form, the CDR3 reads TGTGCCAGCAGTGGGACTAGCGGGAGGGGTGAGCAGTTCTTC.

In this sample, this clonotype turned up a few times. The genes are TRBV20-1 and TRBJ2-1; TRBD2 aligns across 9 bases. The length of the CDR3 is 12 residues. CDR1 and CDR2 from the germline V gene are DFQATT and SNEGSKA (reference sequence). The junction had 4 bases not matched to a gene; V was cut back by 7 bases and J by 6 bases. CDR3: CSEAGGGNEQFF. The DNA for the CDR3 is TGCAGTGAAGCGGGAGGTGGCAATGAGCAGTTCTTC.

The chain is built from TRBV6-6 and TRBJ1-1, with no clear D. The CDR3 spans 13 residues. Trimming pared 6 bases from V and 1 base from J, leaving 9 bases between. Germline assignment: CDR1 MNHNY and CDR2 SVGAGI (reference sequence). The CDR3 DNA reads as TGTGCCAGCAGCGAACCGGAGAACACTGAAGCTTTCTTT. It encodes CASSEPENTEAFF.

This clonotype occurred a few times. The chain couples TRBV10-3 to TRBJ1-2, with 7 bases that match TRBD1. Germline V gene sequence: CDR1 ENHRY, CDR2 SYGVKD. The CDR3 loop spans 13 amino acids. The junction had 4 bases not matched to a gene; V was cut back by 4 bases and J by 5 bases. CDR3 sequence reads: CAISGQGGYGYTF. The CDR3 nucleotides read TGTGCCATCAGTGGGCAGGGGGGTTATGGCTACACCTTC.

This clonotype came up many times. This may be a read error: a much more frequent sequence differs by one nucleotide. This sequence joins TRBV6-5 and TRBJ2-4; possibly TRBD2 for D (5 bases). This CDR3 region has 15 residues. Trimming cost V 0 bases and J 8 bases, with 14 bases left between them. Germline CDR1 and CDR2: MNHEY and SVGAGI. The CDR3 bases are TGTGCCAGCAGTTACTCGAGAGGGCAGCCGGACATTCAGTACTTC. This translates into CASSYSRGQPDIQYF.

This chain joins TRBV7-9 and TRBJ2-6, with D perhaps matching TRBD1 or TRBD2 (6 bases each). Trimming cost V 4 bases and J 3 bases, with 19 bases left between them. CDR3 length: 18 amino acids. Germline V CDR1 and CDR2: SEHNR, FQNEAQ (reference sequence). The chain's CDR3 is CASSSRRGRTYGANVLTF. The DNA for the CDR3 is TGTGCCAGCAGCTCTAGGAGGGGGAGGACCTATGGGGCCAACGTCCTGACTTTC.

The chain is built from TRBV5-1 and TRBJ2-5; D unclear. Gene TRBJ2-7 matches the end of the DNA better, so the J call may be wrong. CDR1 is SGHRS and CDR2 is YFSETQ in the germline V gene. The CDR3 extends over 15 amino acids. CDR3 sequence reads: CASSLESSGIYEQYF. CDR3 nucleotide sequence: TGCGCCAGCAGCTTGGAGAGCTCTGGTATCTACGAGCAGTACTTC.

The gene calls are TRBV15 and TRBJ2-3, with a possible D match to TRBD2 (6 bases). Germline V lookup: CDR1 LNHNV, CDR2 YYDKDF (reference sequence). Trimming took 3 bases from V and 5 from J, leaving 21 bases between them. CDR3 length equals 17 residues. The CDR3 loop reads CATSRTLAAGSGDTQYF. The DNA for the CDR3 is TGTGCCACCAGCAGGACACTAGCAGCCGGTTCGGGAGATACGCAGTATTTT.

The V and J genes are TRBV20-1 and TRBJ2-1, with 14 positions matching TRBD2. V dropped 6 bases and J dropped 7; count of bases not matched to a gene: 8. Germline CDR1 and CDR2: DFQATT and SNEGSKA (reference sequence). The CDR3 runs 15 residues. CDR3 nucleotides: TGCAGTGCCCGGGGGACTAGCGGGAGTTCGAATGAGCAGTTCTTC. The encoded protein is CSARGTSGSSNEQFF.

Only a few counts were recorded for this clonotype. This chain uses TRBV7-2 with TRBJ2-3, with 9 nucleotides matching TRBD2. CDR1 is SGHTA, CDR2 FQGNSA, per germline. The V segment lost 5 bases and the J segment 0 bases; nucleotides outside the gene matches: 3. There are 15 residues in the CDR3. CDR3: CASSQLAGSTDTQYF. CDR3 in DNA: TGTGCCAGCAGCCAGCTAGCGGGAAGCACAGATACGCAGTATTTT. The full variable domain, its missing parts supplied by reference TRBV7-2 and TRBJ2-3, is GAGVSQSPSNKVTEKGKDVELRCDPISGHTALYWYRQSLGQGLEFLIYFQGNSAPDKSGLPSDRFSAERTGGSVSTLTIQRTQQEDSAVYLCASSQLAGSTDTQYFGPGTRLTVL.

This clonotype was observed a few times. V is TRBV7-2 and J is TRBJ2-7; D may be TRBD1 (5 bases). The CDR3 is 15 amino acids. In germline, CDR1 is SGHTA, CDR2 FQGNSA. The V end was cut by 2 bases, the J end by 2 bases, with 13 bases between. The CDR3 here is CASSLQRGIPYEQYF. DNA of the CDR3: TGTGCCAGCAGCTTACAAAGGGGTATCCCCTACGAGCAGTACTTC.

CDR3 in amino acids: CSARDMENGSNEQFF. As DNA, the CDR3 is TGCAGTGCTAGAGATATGGAGAATGGGAGCAATGAGCAGTTCTTC. The V gene is TRBV20-1, the J gene TRBJ2-1; tentative D call: TRBD2 (5 bases). This CDR3 is 15 amino acids long. V was cut by 0 bases and J by 6 bases, with 15 bases left in between. Looked up from germline, CDR1 is DFQATT and CDR2 is SNEGSKA (reference sequence).

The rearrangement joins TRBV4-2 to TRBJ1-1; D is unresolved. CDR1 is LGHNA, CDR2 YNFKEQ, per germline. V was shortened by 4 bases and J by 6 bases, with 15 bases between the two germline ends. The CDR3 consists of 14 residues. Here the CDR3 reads CASSPSLGRAEAFF. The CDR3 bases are TGTGCCAGCAGCCCCTCCTTAGGGCGGGCTGAAGCTTTCTTT.

The CDR3 DNA is TGTGCCAGCAGCTTAGGGATTAGCACAGATACGCAGTATTTT. It yields the protein CASSLGISTDTQYF. J is TRBJ2-3 and V is TRBV7-2; no reliable D call. Germline V CDR1 and CDR2: SGHTA, FQGNSA. V lost 1 base and J 0 bases, leaving 5 bases between the germline ends. The CDR3 totals 14 residues.